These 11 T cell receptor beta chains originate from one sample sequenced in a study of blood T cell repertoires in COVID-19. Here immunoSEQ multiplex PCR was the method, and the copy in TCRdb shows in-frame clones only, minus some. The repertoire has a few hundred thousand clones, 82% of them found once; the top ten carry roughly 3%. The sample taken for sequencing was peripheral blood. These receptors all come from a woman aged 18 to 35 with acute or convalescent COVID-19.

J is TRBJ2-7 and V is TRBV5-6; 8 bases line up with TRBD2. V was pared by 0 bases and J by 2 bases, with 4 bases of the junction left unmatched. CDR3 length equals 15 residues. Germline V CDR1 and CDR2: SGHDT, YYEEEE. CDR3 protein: CASSLGSGVTYEQYF. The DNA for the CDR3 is TGTGCCAGCAGCTTGGGTAGCGGGGTAACCTACGAGCAGTACTTC.

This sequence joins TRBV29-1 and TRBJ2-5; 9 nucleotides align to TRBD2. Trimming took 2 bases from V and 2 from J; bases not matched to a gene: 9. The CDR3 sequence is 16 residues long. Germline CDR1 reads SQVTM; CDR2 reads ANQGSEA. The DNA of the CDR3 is TGCAGCGTTGAATCCCGGCCCGCGGGAGGGCAAGAGACCCAGTACTTC. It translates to CSVESRPAGGQETQYF.

The CDR3 reads CASSYGGTYNEQFF. The DNA for the CDR3 is TGTGCCAGCAGTTACGGGGGGACCTACAATGAGCAGTTCTTC. The chain couples TRBV6-5 to TRBJ2-1; perhaps TRBD2 as D (6 bases). Trimming pared 2 bases from V and 2 bases from J, leaving 7 bases between. This CDR3 spans 14 amino acids. Germline V gene lookup returns CDR1 MNHEY and CDR2 SVGAGI.

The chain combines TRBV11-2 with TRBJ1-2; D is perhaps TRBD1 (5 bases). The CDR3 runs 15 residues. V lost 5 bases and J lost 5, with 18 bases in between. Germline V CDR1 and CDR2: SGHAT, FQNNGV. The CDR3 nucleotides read TGTGCCAGCAGCCACCCGGGGGGAACCGTTTATGGCTACACCTTC. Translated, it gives CASSHPGGTVYGYTF.

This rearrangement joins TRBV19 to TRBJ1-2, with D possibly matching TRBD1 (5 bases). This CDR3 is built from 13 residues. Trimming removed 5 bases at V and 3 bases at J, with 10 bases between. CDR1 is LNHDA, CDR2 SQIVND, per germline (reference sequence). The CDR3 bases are TGTGCCAGTAGTTCACAGGATTACTATGGCTACACCTTC. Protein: CASSSQDYYGYTF.

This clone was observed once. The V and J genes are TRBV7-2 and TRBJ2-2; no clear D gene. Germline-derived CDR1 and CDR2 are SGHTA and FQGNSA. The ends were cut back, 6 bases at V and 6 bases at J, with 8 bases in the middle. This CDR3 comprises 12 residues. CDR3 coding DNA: TGTGCCAGCAGTCCAGAGGCCGGGGAGCTGTTTTTT. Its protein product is CASSPEAGELFF.

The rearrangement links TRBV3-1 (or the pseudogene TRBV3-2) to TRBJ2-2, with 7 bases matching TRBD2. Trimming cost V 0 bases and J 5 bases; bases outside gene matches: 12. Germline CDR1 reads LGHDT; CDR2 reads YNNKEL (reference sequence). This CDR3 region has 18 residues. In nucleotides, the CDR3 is TGTGCCAGCAGCCAAGAAGGTGTTGGGGGAGGGGAAACCGGGGAGCTGTTTTTT. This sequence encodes CASSQEGVGGGETGELFF.

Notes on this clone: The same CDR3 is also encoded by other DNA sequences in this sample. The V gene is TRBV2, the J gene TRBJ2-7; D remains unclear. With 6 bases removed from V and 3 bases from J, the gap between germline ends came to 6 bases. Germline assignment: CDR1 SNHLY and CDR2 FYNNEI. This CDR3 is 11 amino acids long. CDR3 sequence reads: CASSASYEQYF. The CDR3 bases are TGTGCCAGCAGCGCTAGCTACGAGCAGTACTTC.

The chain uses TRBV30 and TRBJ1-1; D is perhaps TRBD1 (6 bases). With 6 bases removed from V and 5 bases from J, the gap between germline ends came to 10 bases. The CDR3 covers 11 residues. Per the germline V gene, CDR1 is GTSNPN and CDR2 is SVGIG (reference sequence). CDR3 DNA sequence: TGTGCCTGCGGGGGGCTTACTGAAGCTTTCTTT. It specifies CACGGLTEAFF.

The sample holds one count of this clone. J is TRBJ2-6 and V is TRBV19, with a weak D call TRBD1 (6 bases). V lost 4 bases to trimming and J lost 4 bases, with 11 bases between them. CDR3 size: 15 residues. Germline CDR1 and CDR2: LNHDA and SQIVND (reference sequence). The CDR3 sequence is CASSRTGSGANVLTF. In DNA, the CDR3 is TGTGCCAGTAGTAGAACAGGGTCCGGGGCCAACGTCCTGACTTTC.

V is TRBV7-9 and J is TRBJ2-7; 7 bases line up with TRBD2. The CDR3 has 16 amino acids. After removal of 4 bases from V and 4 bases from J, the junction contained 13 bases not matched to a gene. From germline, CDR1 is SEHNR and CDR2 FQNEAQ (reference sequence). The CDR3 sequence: CASSSNSGMSKYEQYF. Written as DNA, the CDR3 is TGTGCCAGCAGCTCGAACAGCGGGATGAGTAAGTACGAGCAGTACTTC.